This is a list of T cell receptor beta chains from one sample in a study of cytomegalovirus exposure and HLA in healthy donors. The protocol was immunoSEQ multiplex PCR, while the TCRdb copy is restricted to in-frame clones and leaves out a portion. Recorded for this sample: 120,000 to 150,000 clones. The sample was PBMCs. These receptors all stem from a woman aged 18-29 years in good health and CMV-seronegative. Each CDR3 is given with its conserved first and last residue. A D gene is named only where the DNA matches it firmly.

TRBV4-1	TRBJ2-3	TRBD2	TGCGCCAGCAGCCAAGAAGTGACTAGCGGACTCACAGATACGCAGTATTTT	CASSQEVTSGLTDTQYF
TRBV2	TRBJ2-2	TRBD2	TGTGCCAGCAGTGAAGGGACTAGCGGGGCCGGGGAGCTGTTTTTT	CASSEGTSGAGELFF
TRBV6-4	TRBJ2-3	TRBD2	TGTGCCAGCAGTGACTCTGGAAGCGGGAGACGTGATACGCAGTATTTT	CASSDSGSGRRDTQYF
TRBV11-2	TRBJ2-6	TRBD1	TGTGCCAGCAGCTTATCCCTCGCAGGGGGCGCTGGGGCCAACGTCCTGACTTTC	CASSLSLAGGAGANVLTF
TRBV21-1	TRBJ2-7	NA	TGTGCCAGCAGCGACAGGACAGAGGTCTACGAGCAGTACTTC	CASSDRTEVYEQYF
TRBV5-1	TRBJ2-1	NA	TGCGCCAGCAGCTTGGCCGCTAGTAATACAAATGAGCAGTTCTTC	CASSLAASNTNEQFF
TRBV19	TRBJ1-5	NA	TGTGCCAGTAAAACAGACAATCAGCCCCAGCATTTT	CASKTDNQPQHF
TRBV27	TRBJ1-2	NA	TGTGCCAGCAGTCCATCAGCTAACTATGGCTACACCTTC	CASSPSANYGYTF
TRBV30	TRBJ1-4	NA	TGTGCCTGGAGTTCAGGAAACCGTGTTAATGAAAAACTGTTTTTT	CAWSSGNRVNEKLFF
TRBV7-9	TRBJ1-1	NA	TGTGCCAGCAGCTTAGTTGGGAGGAACACTGAAGCTTTCTTT	CASSLVGRNTEAFF
TRBV7-2	TRBJ1-2	TRBD1	TGTGCCAGCAGCTCCCAACCGGGACAGCTGAACTATGGCTACACCTTC	CASSSQPGQLNYGYTF
TRBV4-3	TRBJ2-1	NA	TGCGCCAGCAGCCAAGATCTACTGCGGGATGAGCAGTTCTTC	CASSQDLLRDEQFF
TRBV7-9	TRBJ2-1	TRBD2	TGTGCCAGCAGCTTAGGTAGCGGGAGCTCCTACAATGAGCAGTTCTTC	CASSLGSGSSYNEQFF
TRBV10-3	TRBJ2-1	TRBD1	TGTGCCATCGGGGGGACAGGGGTTTACAATGAGCAGTTCTTC	CAIGGTGVYNEQFF
TRBV27	TRBJ1-2	TRBD1	TGTGCCAGCAGCTACACCGACACAGGGGAATGGGGCTACACCTTC	CASSYTDTGEWGYTF
TRBV4-1	TRBJ2-3	TRBD2	TGCGCCAGCAGCCAGGAGACTAGCGGGAGAACAGATACGCAGTATTTT	CASSQETSGRTDTQYF
TRBV4-2	TRBJ2-2	TRBD2	TGTGCCAGCAGCTCGGGACTAGCGGGAGCGGGAAACACCGGGGAGCTGTTCTTT	CASSSGLAGAGNTGELFF